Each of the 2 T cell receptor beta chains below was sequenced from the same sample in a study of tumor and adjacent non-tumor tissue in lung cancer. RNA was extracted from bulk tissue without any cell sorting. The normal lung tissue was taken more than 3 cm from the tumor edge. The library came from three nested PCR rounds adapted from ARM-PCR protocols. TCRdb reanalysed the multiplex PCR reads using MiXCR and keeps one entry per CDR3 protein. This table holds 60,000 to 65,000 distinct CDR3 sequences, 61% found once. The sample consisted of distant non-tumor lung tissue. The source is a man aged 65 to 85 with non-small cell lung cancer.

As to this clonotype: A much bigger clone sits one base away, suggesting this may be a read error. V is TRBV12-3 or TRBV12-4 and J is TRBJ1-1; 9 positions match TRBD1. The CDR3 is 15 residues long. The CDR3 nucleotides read TGTGCCAGCAGACCGAGACAGGGGGGGAACACTGAAGTTTTCTTT. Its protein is CASRPRQGGNTEVFF.

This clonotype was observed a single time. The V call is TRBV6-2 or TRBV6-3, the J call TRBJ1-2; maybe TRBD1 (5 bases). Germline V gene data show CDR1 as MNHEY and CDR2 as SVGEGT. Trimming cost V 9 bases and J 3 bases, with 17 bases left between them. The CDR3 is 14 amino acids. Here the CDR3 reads CASIPTRGDYGYTF. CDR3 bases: TGTGCCAGTATACCGACCCGGGGGGACTATGGCTACACCTTC.